The 3 T cell receptor beta chains presented below share a single source sample, sequenced in a study of shared clonotypes between healthy human individuals. As defined, naive CD8 cells were CD45RO-negative and positively selected for CCR7, with terminally differentiated effector memory CD45RA+ cells excluded. TCRdb's copy holds only in-frame clones and misses some; the assay was immunoSEQ multiplex PCR. This sample has roughly 770,000 clones, with 96% found just once. The sequenced sample consisted of naive CD8+ T cells sorted from blood. All receptors derive from a man aged 25-40 years in good health.

This chain connects TRBV5-8 to TRBJ2-1; 9 nucleotides align to TRBD2. The CDR3 spans 15 residues. The germline gives CDR1 SGHTS, CDR2 YDEGEE. The junction had 9 bases not matched to a gene; V was cut back by 5 bases and J by 6 bases. Written as DNA, the CDR3 is TGTGCCAGCAGACAGACTAGCGGAGGCCGCAATGAGCAGTTCTTC. Protein: CASRQTSGGRNEQFF. Filled out from reference TRBV5-8 and TRBJ2-1, the complete variable domain reads EAGVTQSPTHLIKTRGQQATLRCSPISGHTSVYWYQQALGLGLQFLLWYDEGEERNRGNFPPRFSGRQFPNYSSELNVNALELEDSALYLCASRQTSGGRNEQFFGPGTRLTVL.

The chain is built from TRBV7-9 and TRBJ2-2; the D gene is possibly TRBD2 (5 bases). V lost 6 bases and J lost 6, with 11 bases in between. Per germline, CDR1 SEHNR and CDR2 FQNEAQ (reference sequence). The CDR3 has 13 amino acids. CDR3 sequence (DNA): TGTGCCAGCAGTTGGAGCGGTGCCGGGGAGCTGTTTTTT. As protein: CASSWSGAGELFF.

The V and J genes are TRBV6-1 and TRBJ1-5; the match to TRBD1 covers 10 bases. The CDR3 loop spans 14 amino acids. Germline loops: CDR1 MNHNS, CDR2 SASEGT. The V gene end was trimmed by 9 bases and the J gene end by 1 base; junction bases not matched to a gene: 3. Here the CDR3 DNA reads TGTGCCAGTGAGGACAGGGGGAGCAATCAGCCCCAGCATTTT. Translated: CASEDRGSNQPQHF.